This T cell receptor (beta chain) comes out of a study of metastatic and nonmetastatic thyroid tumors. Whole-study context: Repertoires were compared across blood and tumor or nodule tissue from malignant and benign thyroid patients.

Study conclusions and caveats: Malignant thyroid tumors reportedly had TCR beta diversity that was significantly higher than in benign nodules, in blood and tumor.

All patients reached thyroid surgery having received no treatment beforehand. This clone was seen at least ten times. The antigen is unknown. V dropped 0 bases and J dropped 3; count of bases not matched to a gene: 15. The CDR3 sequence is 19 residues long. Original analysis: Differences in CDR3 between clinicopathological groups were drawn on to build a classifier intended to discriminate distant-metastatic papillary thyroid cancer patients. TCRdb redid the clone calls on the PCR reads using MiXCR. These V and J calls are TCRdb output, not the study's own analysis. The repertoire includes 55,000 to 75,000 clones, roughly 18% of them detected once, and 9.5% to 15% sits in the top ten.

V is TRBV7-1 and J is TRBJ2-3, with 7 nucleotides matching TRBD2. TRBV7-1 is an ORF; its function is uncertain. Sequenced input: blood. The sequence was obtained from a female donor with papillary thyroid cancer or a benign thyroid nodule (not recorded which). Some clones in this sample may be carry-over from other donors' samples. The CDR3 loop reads CASSSAFLGEGLWTDTQYF. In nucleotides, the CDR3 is TGTGCCAGCAGCTCAGCCTTCTTGGGGGAGGGCCTGTGGACAGATACGCAGTATTTT.